The 15 T cell receptor beta chains in this list originate from one sample, sequenced in a study of CD8 T cells in acute hepatitis C reinfection. Time point defined: naive CD8 control sorted from an acute-time-point sample. TCRdb's copy holds only in-frame clones and misses some; the assay was immunoSEQ multiplex PCR. Found here are around 36,000 clones, approximately 85% of them singletons; the top ten hold approximately 11%. The material sequenced was naive CD8+ T cells from PBMCs. The receptors shown here come from a young woman who spontaneously cleared hepatitis C infection.

The rearrangement joins TRBV7-7 to TRBJ2-5, with D possibly called TRBD1 or TRBD2 (5 bases each). CDR1 and CDR2 from the germline V gene are SSHAT and FNYEAQ (reference sequence). V shed 3 bases and J shed 5 bases, with 13 bases lying between them. The CDR3 totals 14 residues. As DNA, the CDR3 is TGTGCCAGCAGCTTGGGACCCTACGAGGAGACCCAGTACTTC. It encodes CASSLGPYEETQYF.

The gene calls are TRBV4-1 and TRBJ2-3; D is undetermined. The germline gives CDR1 MGHRA, CDR2 YSYEKL. CDR3 length equals 15 residues. Trimming left V 0 bases short and J 0 bases short, with 7 bases between. The CDR3 DNA is TGCGCCAGCAGCCAAGAGTGGGCTAGCACAGATACGCAGTATTTT. Its protein product is CASSQEWASTDTQYF.

This chain uses TRBV15 with TRBJ1-1; D gene uncertain. CDR1 and CDR2 from the germline V gene are LNHNV and YYDKDF (reference sequence). Trimming shortened V by 5 bases and J by 4 bases, and 17 bases separated the two germline ends. This CDR3 contains 15 residues. The CDR3 nucleotides are TGTGCCACCAGCTCCTCCCGCTCTTTGGGCACTGAAGCTTTCTTT. Amino acid sequence: CATSSSRSLGTEAFF.

The sample holds one count of this clone. V and J are TRBV4-1 and TRBJ2-1; tentatively, D is TRBD1 or TRBD2 (5 bases each). The germline V gene encodes CDR1 MGHRA and CDR2 YSYEKL. The V end was cut by 0 bases, the J end by 4 bases, with 13 bases between. CDR3 length: 16 residues. The CDR3 sequence is CASSQEKGDRYNEQFF. The CDR3 DNA reads TGCGCCAGCAGCCAAGAGAAAGGGGACCGATACAATGAGCAGTTCTTC.

The rearrangement links TRBV5-4 to TRBJ2-3; no clear D gene. Trimming took 0 bases from V and 2 from J, leaving 10 bases between them. The germline gives CDR1 SGHNT, CDR2 YYREEE (reference sequence). This CDR3 is built from 15 residues. CDR3 sequence (DNA): TGTGCCAGCAGCTTGGGCGTGACTCTCACAGATACGCAGTATTTT. Translation gives CASSLGVTLTDTQYF.

The CDR3 sequence is CASSLGRDRGYEQYF. For the CDR3, the DNA is TGTGCCAGCAGCTTAGGCCGGGACAGGGGTTACGAGCAGTACTTC. The chain carries TRBV7-6 and TRBJ2-7, with TRBD1 identical over 10 bases. V was clipped by 1 base and J by 4 bases; unmatched bases: 4. Germline V gene lookup returns CDR1 SGHVS and CDR2 FNYEAQ. This CDR3 region has 15 residues.

This clone came up a few times. The chain uses TRBV4-1 and TRBJ2-7, with 7 bases aligning to TRBD1. From germline, CDR1 is MGHRA and CDR2 YSYEKL. Trimming removed 1 base from V and 3 bases from J; junction bases left unmatched: 12. This CDR3 is built from 17 residues. CDR3 nucleotide sequence: TGCGCCAGCAGCCAAGGTTGGTCCGGACAGGTTGACTACGAGCAGTACTTC. Translation gives CASSQGWSGQVDYEQYF.

As DNA, the CDR3 is TGTGCCAGCCAGCTAGCGGGAGTAGGGGTTTACAATGAGCAGTTCTTC. This encodes CASQLAGVGVYNEQFF. The chain combines TRBV7-9 with TRBJ2-1, with 10 bases lining up with TRBD2. The CDR3 extends over 16 amino acids. J lost 4 bases, V lost 8 bases, and 11 bases had no gene match. Germline CDR1 reads SEHNR; CDR2 reads FQNEAQ (reference sequence). Complete variable domain (other parts from reference TRBV7-9 and TRBJ2-1): DTGVSQNPRHKITKRGQNVTFRCDPISEHNRLYWYRQTLGQGPEFLTYFQNEAQLEKSRLLSDRFSAERPKGSFSTLEIQRTEQGDSAMYLCASQLAGVGVYNEQFFGPGTRLTVL.

This clone was observed a handful of times. In DNA, the CDR3 is TGCAGTGCTCAGGGAGACGGGGAGCTGTTTTTT. Protein: CSAQGDGELFF. The V gene is TRBV20-1, the J gene TRBJ2-2; D tentatively fits TRBD1 or TRBD2 (5 bases each). Germline assignment: CDR1 DFQATT and CDR2 SNEGSKA (reference sequence). Trimming left V 5 bases short and J 7 bases short, with 8 bases between. The CDR3 is made up of 11 amino acids.

The V and J genes are TRBV27 and TRBJ2-3, with D hard to call. CDR1 is MNHEY, CDR2 SMNVEV, per germline (reference sequence). V lost 9 bases, J lost 0 bases, and 10 bases lay in between. The CDR3 consists of 13 residues. The CDR3 sequence: CARTPASTDTQYF. The CDR3 nucleotides are TGTGCCAGAACCCCGGCTAGCACAGATACGCAGTATTTT.

The chain uses TRBV6-5 and TRBJ2-3; D is unresolved. Germline-derived CDR1 and CDR2 are MNHEY and SVGAGI. The length of the CDR3 is 14 residues. Trimming stripped 4 bases from V and 3 bases from J, with 11 bases between. This CDR3 reads CASSLAPRTDTQYF. CDR3 bases: TGTGCCAGCAGTTTGGCCCCCCGGACAGATACGCAGTATTTT.

The chain joins TRBV5-6 to TRBJ2-1; D assignment may be TRBD1 or TRBD2 (5 bases each). The germline V gene has CDR1 SGHDT and CDR2 YYEEEE. CDR3 length equals 14 residues. V was cut by 4 bases and J by 7 bases, with 15 bases left in between. This CDR3 is CASSPGTPVNEQFF. CDR3 in DNA: TGTGCCAGCAGCCCGGGGACGCCCGTTAATGAGCAGTTCTTC.

The chain joins TRBV29-1 to TRBJ2-2; D unresolved. In germline, CDR1 is SQVTM, CDR2 ANQGSEA. Trimming took 5 bases from V and 0 from J, leaving 16 bases between them. The CDR3 is made up of 16 amino acids. The CDR3 region has the DNA TGCAGCGTTTTCATTCAGCTGGGCCCGAACACCGGGGAGCTGTTTTTT. It codes for CSVFIQLGPNTGELFF.

This clone was observed a single time. V and J are TRBV27 and TRBJ2-1; no clear D. V was cut by 2 bases and J by 6 bases, with 14 bases left in between. CDR1 is MNHEY, CDR2 SMNVEV, per germline (reference sequence). The CDR3 loop spans 15 amino acids. CDR3 region: CASSLTIAPGNEQFF. DNA of the CDR3: TGTGCCAGCAGTTTAACGATAGCTCCGGGCAATGAGCAGTTCTTC.

This clone was recorded once. The chain recombines TRBV11-2 with TRBJ1-4; 8 bases line up with TRBD1. Per the germline V gene, CDR1 is SGHAT and CDR2 is FQNNGV. The length of the CDR3 is 18 residues. The V and J ends lost 2 bases and 5 bases, in that order; junction bases with no gene match: 13. CDR3 in DNA: TGTGCCAGCAGCTTAAAGCCCCCCCAGACAGGGGCCAATGAAAAACTGTTTTTT. Its translation: CASSLKPPQTGANEKLFF.